These 26 T cell receptor beta chains were sequenced from one sample in a study of T-cell memory formation after mild COVID-19. Using its own MiXCR run on the 5' RACE reads, TCRdb lists one record per CDR3 protein. This sample has around 420,000 distinct CDR3 sequences, with 20% to 25% found just once. Sequences were obtained from PBMCs or a T cell subset sorted from them (not recorded which). The receptors were gathered from an adult woman who had mild COVID-19 (a few samples of this study predate the infection). Cell type and time point are not known.

The chain employs TRBV5-1 and TRBJ2-1; D not resolved. Trimming took 1 base from V and 9 from J, leaving 11 bases between them. Per germline, CDR1 SGHRS and CDR2 YFSETQ. The CDR3 is 13 amino acids. The CDR3 DNA follows: TGCGCCAGCAGCTTGAGCAGGCAAAGTGAGCAGTTCTTC. This translates into CASSLSRQSEQFF.

This clonotype appeared a few times. The chain uses TRBV7-9 and TRBJ2-1; D might be TRBD2 (6 bases). The V and J ends lost 4 bases and 12 bases respectively, with 16 bases between them. CDR3 length: 13 amino acids. Germline V lookup: CDR1 SEHNR, CDR2 FQNEAQ (reference sequence). In DNA, the CDR3 is TGTGCCAGCAGCTCCACGGGCGGGACGTGGCAGTTCTTC. It encodes CASSSTGGTWQFF.

The rearrangement uses TRBV20-1 and TRBJ2-1, with TRBD2 identical over 9 bases. CDR3 length equals 17 residues. The V and J ends lost 0 bases and 3 bases, in that order; junction bases with no gene match: 9. CDR1 and CDR2 (germline): DFQATT, SNEGSKA (reference sequence). The CDR3 nucleotides read TGCAGTGCTAGAGATGGGGGAGCGGGGGGACACTACAATGAGCAGTTCTTC. Its protein product is CSARDGGAGGHYNEQFF.

CDR3 bases: TGTGCCAGCAGCATAAGCCGGGACCCAGCCTATGGCTACACCTTC. It specifies CASSISRDPAYGYTF. The chain combines TRBV7-2 with TRBJ1-2; tentative D call: TRBD1 (5 bases). This CDR3 has 15 residues. Germline CDR1 is SGHTA and CDR2 is FQGNSA. V dropped 5 bases and J dropped 4 bases, with 17 bases sitting between them.

This clonotype was recorded many times. The rearrangement uses TRBV5-5 and TRBJ2-5; 8 positions match TRBD1. CDR1 SGHKS and CDR2 YYEKEE come from the germline V gene (reference sequence). V lost 4 bases, J lost 1 base, and 3 bases stayed unmatched. The CDR3 has 14 residues. CDR3 loop: CASSLDRGQETQYF. DNA of the CDR3: TGTGCCAGCAGCCTTGACAGGGGCCAAGAGACCCAGTACTTC.

The chain has TRBV20-1 and TRBJ2-3; D might be TRBD2 (6 bases). Germline assignment: CDR1 DFQATT and CDR2 SNEGSKA (reference sequence). This CDR3 has 13 amino acids. V lost 0 bases and J 5 bases, leaving 9 bases between the germline ends. CDR3 sequence (DNA): TGCAGTGCTAGAGATCCCGGGAGAGATACGCAGTATTTT. Translated, it gives CSARDPGRDTQYF.

The gene calls are TRBV7-9 and TRBJ2-7; D is perhaps TRBD1 (6 bases). Germline V CDR1 and CDR2: SEHNR, FQNEAQ (reference sequence). V lost 2 bases and J lost 5, with 13 bases in between. The CDR3 consists of 14 residues. CDR3 DNA: TGTGCCAGCAGCTTACGAGCCCCAGGGGACGAGCAGTACTTC. Translation: CASSLRAPGDEQYF.

This chain connects TRBV27 to TRBJ1-5, with 9 positions matching TRBD1. Germline V gene data show CDR1 as MNHEY and CDR2 as SMNVEV (reference sequence). The CDR3 loop spans 16 amino acids. With 0 bases clipped from V and 3 bases from J, the junction kept 3 bases outside the gene matches. CDR3 protein: CASSLSGQGNNQPQHF. CDR3 DNA: TGTGCCAGCAGTTTATCGGGACAGGGAAACAATCAGCCCCAGCATTTT.

This clonotype was observed a handful of times. This chain connects TRBV3-1 to TRBJ2-5, with TRBD2 matching over 11 bases. Trimming took 4 bases from V and 5 from J; bases not matched to a gene: 6. The germline V gene has CDR1 LGHDT and CDR2 YNNKEL (reference sequence). This CDR3 spans 15 amino acids. Here the CDR3 reads CASSPRLAGRETQYF. The CDR3 bases are TGTGCCAGCAGCCCCCGACTAGCGGGGAGGGAGACCCAGTACTTC.

The rearrangement joins TRBV11-2 to TRBJ2-7; 7 bases fit TRBD1. CDR1 is SGHAT, CDR2 FQNNGV, per germline. V shed 4 bases, J shed 8 bases, and the junction held 17 bases outside the gene matches. The length of the CDR3 is 16 residues. CDR3 nucleotides: TGTGCCAGCAGCTCGATCCGGGGACAGCCTATCGGGAAGCAGTACTTC. This sequence encodes CASSSIRGQPIGKQYF.

This clonotype occurred a few times. The chain couples TRBV3-1 to TRBJ2-7; 11 bases align to TRBD2. Germline V lookup: CDR1 LGHDT, CDR2 YNNKEL (reference sequence). Germline trimming cut 8 bases from V and 8 bases from J; bases unmatched to any gene: 11. CDR3 length equals 14 residues. Here the CDR3 DNA reads TGTGCCAGCGGATTAGCGGGAGGGCCGACGAAGCAGTACTTC. This encodes CASGLAGGPTKQYF.

This chain connects TRBV7-2 to TRBJ1-2; no firm D call. The germline gives CDR1 SGHTA, CDR2 FQGNSA. This CDR3 has 13 residues. The V and J ends lost 3 bases and 4 bases respectively, with 9 bases between them. The CDR3 here is CASSFSASYGYTF. CDR3 sequence (DNA): TGTGCCAGCAGCTTTTCAGCCAGCTATGGCTACACCTTC.

CDR3: CASTAYRGANYGYTF. The CDR3 DNA follows: TGTGCCAGTACCGCATACAGGGGAGCTAACTATGGCTACACCTTC. The chain is built from TRBV19 and TRBJ1-2; 7 nucleotides match TRBD1. There are 15 residues in the CDR3. Unmatched junction bases numbered 8, after V lost 7 bases and J lost 0 bases. Germline assignment: CDR1 LNHDA and CDR2 SQIVND (reference sequence).

The table lists this clonotype with a few counts. The rearrangement uses TRBV3-1 and TRBJ2-7; maybe TRBD2 (5 bases). Deletions cut 0 bases from V and 5 bases from J, with 17 bases between. The CDR3 consists of 16 residues. CDR1 and CDR2 from the germline V gene are LGHDT and YNNKEL (reference sequence). This chain's CDR3 is CASSQEGSGVLDEQYF. The CDR3, as DNA: TGTGCCAGCAGCCAAGAGGGGTCCGGGGTTCTGGACGAGCAGTACTTC.

This chain connects TRBV10-3 to TRBJ2-1; D is possibly TRBD2 (5 bases). The CDR3 totals 15 residues. Trimming left V 4 bases short and J 6 bases short, with 16 bases between. CDR1 ENHRY and CDR2 SYGVKD come from the germline V gene. In DNA, the CDR3 is TGTGCCATCAGTGGAGGTACGGGAAGGGTCAATGAGCAGTTCTTC. Its translation: CAISGGTGRVNEQFF.

This clonotype was recorded a few times. The genes are TRBV19 and TRBJ1-1; 8 bases are a match to TRBD1. Germline assignment: CDR1 LNHDA and CDR2 SQIVND (reference sequence). This CDR3 has 15 amino acids. Trimming at V came to 5 bases and at J to 4 bases, leaving 9 bases not matched to a gene. The CDR3 protein is CASSPNRGVGTEAFF. The CDR3 region has the DNA TGTGCCAGTAGTCCGAACAGGGGGGTAGGCACTGAAGCTTTCTTT.

This clonotype occurred once. The chain recombines TRBV7-2 with TRBJ1-1; the D gene is possibly TRBD1 (5 bases). Trimming shortened V by 1 base and J by 9 bases, and 18 bases separated the two germline ends. Germline values: CDR1 SGHTA, CDR2 FQGNSA. This CDR3 is 15 amino acids long. The CDR3 DNA reads TGTGCCAGCAGCTTAGGCGCGTCGGGGGTCCTGAAAGCTTTCTTT. Residues: CASSLGASGVLKAFF. The entire variable domain, with the rest obtained from reference TRBV7-2 and TRBJ1-1, is as follows: GAGVSQSPSNKVTEKGKDVELRCDPISGHTALYWYRQSLGQGLEFLIYFQGNSAPDKSGLPSDRFSAERTGGSVSTLTIQRTQQEDSAVYLCASSLGASGVLKAFFGQGTRLTVV.

The V and J genes are TRBV18 and TRBJ2-1; D call uncertain. This CDR3 is 12 amino acids long. Trimming cost V 4 bases and J 10 bases, with 11 bases left between them. Germline CDR1 reads KGHSH; CDR2 reads LQKENI. CDR3 DNA: TGTGCCAGCTCACGTGGTGGCTGGGAGCAGTTCTTC. It translates to CASSRGGWEQFF.

This sequence joins TRBV10-2 and TRBJ2-5, with 8 bases fitting TRBD2. V was clipped by 3 bases and J by 6 bases; unmatched bases: 9. CDR3 size: 15 residues. CDR1 and CDR2 from the germline V gene are WSHSY and SAAADI. The CDR3 DNA follows: TGCGCCAGCAGTGATGAGGCGGGGGGCCTGCAGACCCAGTACTTC. This gives the protein CASSDEAGGLQTQYF.

This clonotype was seen only a few times. This chain joins TRBV15 and TRBJ1-4; perhaps TRBD1 as D (5 bases). Germline V gene data show CDR1 as LNHNV and CDR2 as YYDKDF (reference sequence). This CDR3 spans 15 amino acids. Trimming removed 2 bases at V and 8 bases at J, with 15 bases between. Here the CDR3 reads CATSRPGPKGEKLFF. The DNA for the CDR3 is TGTGCCACCAGCAGACCGGGACCCAAGGGGGAAAAACTGTTTTTT. Full variable domain (rest looked up from reference TRBV15 and TRBJ1-4): DAMVIQNPRYQVTQFGKPVTLSCSQTLNHNVMYWYQQKSSQAPKLLFHYYDKDFNNEADTPDNFQSRRPNTSFCFLDIRSPGLGDTAMYLCATSRPGPKGEKLFFGSGTQLSVL.

V gene TRBV12-3 or TRBV12-4 combines with J gene TRBJ2-7; 7 nucleotides line up with TRBD2. The ends lost 5 bases at V and 3 bases at J; junction bases unmatched: 7. The CDR3 consists of 14 residues. Here the CDR3 DNA reads TGTGCCAGCAGTGACGGGAGGCCTATCTACGAGCAGTACTTC. Translated, it gives CASSDGRPIYEQYF.

This chain links TRBV24-1 with TRBJ2-3; D call uncertain. V was clipped by 3 bases and J by 2 bases, with 14 bases between them. The CDR3 sequence is 16 residues long. The V gene's germline CDR1 is KGHDR and CDR2 SFDVKD. CDR3 sequence reads: CATSDPFKSPTDTQYF. CDR3 sequence (DNA): TGTGCCACCAGTGATCCATTCAAGTCTCCCACAGATACGCAGTATTTT.

This sequence joins TRBV5-6 and TRBJ2-1; tentatively, D is TRBD1 (5 bases). The CDR3 length is 11 residues. V lost 2 bases, J lost 11 bases, and 8 bases lay in between. Germline-derived CDR1 and CDR2 are SGHDT and YYEEEE. The DNA for the CDR3 is TGTGCCAGCAGCTTCAGGGAAAAGCAGTTCTTC. Amino acids: CASSFREKQFF. The complete variable domain, with remaining parts taken from reference TRBV5-6 and TRBJ2-1, reads DAGVTQSPTHLIKTRGQQVTLRCSPKSGHDTVSWYQQALGQGPQFIFQYYEEEERQRGNFPDRFSGHQFPNYSSELNVNALLLGDSALYLCASSFREKQFFGPGTRLTVL.

This clonotype was observed a few times. This chain links TRBV7-9 with TRBJ1-3, with TRBD1 identical over 7 bases. The germline CDR1 and CDR2 sequences are SEHNR and FQNEAQ (reference sequence). The CDR3 contains 16 residues. Unmatched junction bases numbered 15, after V lost 5 bases and J lost 8 bases. CDR3 sequence (DNA): TGTGCCAGCAGCCTCGCTAGACTAGGGGGCAAGGACACCATATATTTT. Its protein is CASSLARLGGKDTIYF. The complete variable domain, with remaining parts taken from reference TRBV7-9 and TRBJ1-3, reads DTGVSQNPRHKITKRGQNVTFRCDPISEHNRLYWYRQTLGQGPEFLTYFQNEAQLEKSRLLSDRFSAERPKGSFSTLEIQRTEQGDSAMYLCASSLARLGGKDTIYFGEGSWLTVV.

This clonotype was seen only a few times. This sequence joins TRBV4-1 and TRBJ1-2; 8 positions agree with TRBD1. From germline, CDR1 is MGHRA and CDR2 YSYEKL. V was clipped by 0 bases and J by 6 bases; unmatched bases: 3. This CDR3 comprises 14 residues. CDR3 nucleotide sequence: TGCGCCAGCAGCCAAGACCAGGGGGCAGATGGCTACACCTTC. Residues: CASSQDQGADGYTF.

The chain joins TRBV18 to TRBJ1-2, with unresolved D. The CDR3 sequence is 13 residues long. The germline V and J ends were trimmed by 2 bases and 4 bases, with 8 bases remaining between them. Per the germline V gene, CDR1 is KGHSH and CDR2 is LQKENI. As DNA, the CDR3 is TGTGCCAGCTCACCAACCGAGGCCTATGGCTACACCTTC. Its protein is CASSPTEAYGYTF.